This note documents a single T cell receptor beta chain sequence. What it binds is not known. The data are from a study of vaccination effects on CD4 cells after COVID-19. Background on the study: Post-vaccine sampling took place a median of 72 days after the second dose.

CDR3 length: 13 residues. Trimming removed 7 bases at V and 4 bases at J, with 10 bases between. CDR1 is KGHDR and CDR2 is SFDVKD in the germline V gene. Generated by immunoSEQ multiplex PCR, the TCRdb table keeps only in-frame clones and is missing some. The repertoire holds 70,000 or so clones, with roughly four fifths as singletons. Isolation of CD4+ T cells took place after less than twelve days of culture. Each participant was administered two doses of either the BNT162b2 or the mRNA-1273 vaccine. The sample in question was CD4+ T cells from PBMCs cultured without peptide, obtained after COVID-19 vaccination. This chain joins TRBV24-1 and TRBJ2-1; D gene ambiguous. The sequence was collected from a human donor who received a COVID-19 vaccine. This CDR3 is CATSKELYNEQFF. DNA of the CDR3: TGTGCCACCAGCAAGGAGCTATACAATGAGCAGTTCTTC.